Sequencing of this TCR beta chain was carried out in a study of siplizumab effects on memory and regulatory T cells. Sequencing was performed with immunoSEQ multiplex PCR; in TCRdb, only in-frame clones are kept and a portion is missing. The table lists around 87,000 clones, 90% of them singletons. In germline, CDR1 is MNHEY, CDR2 SVGAGI. This CDR3 has 13 amino acids. The ends were cut back, 2 bases at V and 5 bases at J, with 7 bases in the middle. The V gene is TRBV6-5, the J gene TRBJ2-1; maybe TRBD1 (5 bases). The sample comprised CD4+ T cells sorted from blood. This receptor was identified in a human donor in good health. This CDR3 reads CASSYGAHNEQFF. CDR3 sequence (DNA): TGTGCCAGCAGTTACGGGGCCCACAATGAGCAGTTCTTC.